Following are 26 T cell receptor beta chains from one sample sequenced in a study of blood T cell repertoires in COVID-19. The data were produced by immunoSEQ multiplex PCR, yet TCRdb's version contains in-frame clones alone and is incomplete. The sample lists 150,000 to 200,000 clones, 88% occurring once. Sequenced input: PBMCs or T cells enriched from blood (not recorded which). The receptors were gathered from a woman aged 45-60 years who had recovered from COVID-19.

The chain's CDR3 is CASSLPGQGRSGANVLTF. CDR3 nucleotides: TGTGCCAGTAGTCTACCGGGACAGGGAAGGTCTGGGGCCAACGTCCTGACTTTC. This chain uses TRBV19 with TRBJ2-6; 9 nucleotides match TRBD1. The trim removed 5 bases at V and 1 base at J, leaving 9 bases unmatched. Germline V gives CDR1 LNHDA, CDR2 SQIVND (reference sequence). The CDR3 contains 18 residues. Variable domain in full (rest from reference TRBV19 and TRBJ2-6): DGGITQSPKYLFRKEGQNVTLSCEQNLNHDAMYWYRQDPGQGLRLIYYSQIVNDFQKGDIAEGYSVSREKKESFPLTVTSAQKNPTAFYLCASSLPGQGRSGANVLTFGAGSRLTVL.

This clone was detected only once. The rearrangement uses TRBV9 and TRBJ1-2; the D gene is possibly TRBD1 (5 bases). Germline loops: CDR1 SGDLS, CDR2 YYNGEE. Trimming left V 0 bases short and J 5 bases short, with 8 bases between. There are 13 residues in the CDR3. For the CDR3, the DNA is TGTGCCAGCAGCGTAGCGGCAGGGTATGGCTACACCTTC. Translation: CASSVAAGYGYTF.

This clone is a singleton in its sample. The rearrangement joins TRBV7-2 to TRBJ2-3; TRBD1 agrees at 9 bases. V was pared by 4 bases and J by 4 bases, with 12 bases of the junction left unmatched. The CDR3 loop spans 17 amino acids. From germline, CDR1 is SGHTA and CDR2 FQGNSA. CDR3 protein: CASSSPLGGQGPDTQYF. The DNA of the CDR3 is TGTGCCAGCAGCTCCCCCCTAGGGGGACAGGGCCCAGATACGCAGTATTTT.

The V gene is TRBV6-2 or TRBV6-3, the J gene TRBJ2-3, with 7 bases fitting TRBD2. CDR1 is MNHEY and CDR2 is SVGEGT in the germline V gene. V dropped 3 bases and J dropped 0; count of bases not matched to a gene: 12. CDR3 length: 18 amino acids. CDR3 DNA: TGTGCCAGCAGTTATGTGCCGGGGGACTACCTTAGCACAGATACGCAGTATTTT. This sequence encodes CASSYVPGDYLSTDTQYF.

V and J are TRBV11-3 and TRBJ2-5; D gene ambiguous. This CDR3 region has 14 residues. Germline V gene data show CDR1 as SGHNT and CDR2 as YENEEA. Between the trimmed V and J ends, which lost 1 base and 2 bases, there was a span of 8 bases. CDR3 region: CASSLGDGQETQYF. DNA of the CDR3: TGTGCCAGCAGCTTAGGTGACGGGCAAGAGACCCAGTACTTC.

In this sample, this clone turned up a few times. This chain connects TRBV12-5 to TRBJ1-3; possibly TRBD1 for D (6 bases). The V gene lost 1 base and the J gene lost 0 bases, with 7 bases spanning the gap. CDR3 size: 15 residues. Germline CDR1 LGHNT, CDR2 FRNRAP. In DNA form, the CDR3 reads TGTGCTAGTGGTTTGGGGACAGACTCTGGAAACACCATATATTTT. Translation gives CASGLGTDSGNTIYF.

The chain carries TRBV9 and TRBJ2-5; 7 bases are shared with TRBD1. The junction had 11 bases not matched to a gene; V was cut back by 0 bases and J by 3 bases. This CDR3 has 17 amino acids. CDR1 is SGDLS and CDR2 is YYNGEE in the germline V gene. CDR3 sequence (DNA): TGTGCCAGCAGCGTAGGGGGATTAACAGGGGTAAAAGAGACCCAGTACTTC. Its translation: CASSVGGLTGVKETQYF.

This clone appeared once. This chain links TRBV12-5 with TRBJ1-5; D uncertain. V gave up 9 bases and J gave up 3 bases, with 12 bases separating them. The CDR3 extends over 13 amino acids. The V gene's germline CDR1 is LGHNT and CDR2 FRNRAP. This CDR3 is CASGRTDNQPQHF. CDR3 DNA: TGTGCTAGCGGGAGGACGGACAATCAGCCCCAGCATTTT.

The rearrangement links TRBV10-3 to TRBJ2-7; the match to TRBD1 covers 7 bases. The V gene end was trimmed by 10 bases and the J gene end by 3 bases; junction bases not matched to a gene: 6. Per germline, CDR1 ENHRY and CDR2 SYGVKD. This CDR3 region has 12 residues. The CDR3 sequence is CATGTVNYEQYF. The CDR3 DNA follows: TGTGCCACCGGGACAGTCAACTACGAGCAGTACTTC.

This clone was picked up one time. The rearrangement joins TRBV6-5 to TRBJ1-5, with 9 bases fitting TRBD1. The CDR3 is 13 residues long. Germline CDR1 and CDR2: MNHEY and SVGAGI. With 6 bases clipped from V and 4 bases from J, the junction kept 1 base outside the gene matches. The DNA for the CDR3 is TGTGCCAGCAGAGGGACAGGGAATCAGCCCCAGCATTTT. Its translation is CASRGTGNQPQHF.

Only one count was recorded for this clone. This CDR3 is CASSLGGGTETQYF. The CDR3 bases are TGTGCCAGCAGCTTAGGGGGGGGGACGGAGACCCAGTACTTC. This chain links TRBV11-2 with TRBJ2-5; TRBD2 agrees at 7 bases. There are 14 residues in the CDR3. Germline lookup yields CDR1 SGHAT and CDR2 FQNNGV. J lost 5 bases, V lost 1 base, and 4 bases had no gene match.

This clone appeared once. The chain joins TRBV3-1 (or the pseudogene TRBV3-2) to TRBJ1-2, with D tentatively TRBD1 (6 bases). The germline gives CDR1 LGHDT, CDR2 YNNKEL (reference sequence). V was shortened by 1 base and J by 5 bases, with 17 bases between the two germline ends. CDR3 length: 16 residues. The CDR3 nucleotides read TGTGCCAGCAGCCAAGCGGTGGGCCAGGGGTCGTATGGCTACACCTTC. It codes for CASSQAVGQGSYGYTF.

The chain links TRBV10-3 to TRBJ1-6; TRBD1 is a possible D gene (6 bases). Germline V gives CDR1 ENHRY, CDR2 SYGVKD. V dropped 6 bases and J dropped 3 bases, with 12 bases sitting between them. This CDR3 is 15 amino acids long. CDR3 sequence reads: CAIRAGTHYNSPLHF. As DNA, the CDR3 is TGTGCCATCAGGGCCGGGACACACTATAATTCACCCCTCCACTTT.

The chain combines TRBV7-6 with TRBJ1-1, with TRBD1 identical over 7 bases. The J segment lost 5 bases and the V segment lost 1 base, leaving 16 bases of the junction unmatched. This CDR3 comprises 18 residues. Germline CDR1 reads SGHVS; CDR2 reads FNYEAQ. This CDR3 is CASSLEVGRRGANTEAFF. CDR3 bases: TGTGCCAGCAGCTTAGAGGTAGGCCGCAGGGGGGCGAATACTGAAGCTTTCTTT.

V and J are TRBV29-1 and TRBJ2-1; 7 bases line up with TRBD1. With V trimmed by 3 bases and J by 6 bases, 8 bases remained unmatched. The CDR3 consists of 14 residues. Germline CDR1 reads SQVTM; CDR2 reads ANQGSEA. CDR3 coding DNA: TGCAGCGTTGACTACAGGGGAAAGGTCAATGAGCAGTTCTTC. It is translated as CSVDYRGKVNEQFF.

The chain recombines TRBV7-8 with TRBJ1-4; D may be TRBD1 (5 bases). With 4 bases removed from V and 7 bases from J, the gap between germline ends came to 16 bases. This CDR3 contains 15 residues. CDR1 and CDR2 (germline): SGHVS, FQNEAQ. The CDR3, as DNA: TGTGCCAGCAGCTCATTCAGGGCAGTGGGTGAAAAACTGTTTTTT. Residues: CASSSFRAVGEKLFF. Filled out from reference TRBV7-8 and TRBJ1-4, the complete variable domain reads GAGVSQSPRYKVAKRGQDVALRCDPISGHVSLFWYQQALGQGPEFLTYFQNEAQLDKSGLPSDRFFAERPEGSVSTLKIQRTQQEDSAVYLCASSSFRAVGEKLFFGSGTQLSVL.

The chain couples TRBV7-8 to TRBJ2-7; TRBD1 agrees at 7 bases. CDR1 and CDR2 from the germline V gene are SGHVS and FQNEAQ. The V segment lost 5 bases and the J segment 2 bases; nucleotides outside the gene matches: 6. The CDR3 length is 14 residues. The CDR3 sequence: CASSEWTGPYEQYF. Written as DNA, the CDR3 is TGTGCCAGCAGCGAATGGACAGGACCCTACGAGCAGTACTTC.

The chain carries TRBV4-3 and TRBJ2-2; TRBD1 matches at 7 bases. Per germline, CDR1 LGHNA and CDR2 YSLEER. V shed 0 bases and J 4 bases; nucleotides not matched to a gene: 8. The length of the CDR3 is 17 residues. CDR3 DNA: TGCGCCAGCAGCCAAGATAGGTTAGGGGGCCGCACCGGGGAGCTGTTTTTT. Encoded protein: CASSQDRLGGRTGELFF.

This rearrangement joins TRBV5-1 to TRBJ2-7; possible D gene TRBD2, 6 bases. V lost 2 bases and J lost 0, with 18 bases in between. Per germline, CDR1 SGHRS and CDR2 YFSETQ. The CDR3 runs to 17 residues. The CDR3 loop is CASSFRIGGQSSYEQYF. The CDR3 DNA sequence: TGCGCCAGCAGCTTTCGTATCGGAGGGCAAAGCTCCTACGAGCAGTACTTC.

The chain is built from TRBV5-1 and TRBJ2-7; 7 bases match TRBD1. Germline values: CDR1 SGHRS, CDR2 YFSETQ. The trim removed 4 bases at V and 2 bases at J, leaving 15 bases unmatched. The CDR3 contains 17 residues. CDR3 protein: CASSRDGTALNAYEQYF. CDR3 coding DNA: TGCGCCAGCAGCCGGGACGGGACAGCCCTAAATGCCTACGAGCAGTACTTC.

The chain has TRBV4-2 and TRBJ2-7; 11 bases are shared with TRBD2. J gave up 3 bases and V 4 bases, and 11 bases lay outside the gene matches. Germline V lookup: CDR1 LGHNA, CDR2 YNFKEQ. The CDR3 consists of 17 residues. The CDR3 is CASSPSVAGGYDYEQYF. The CDR3 DNA is TGTGCCAGCAGCCCCTCAGTAGCGGGGGGGTATGACTACGAGCAGTACTTC.

The chain uses TRBV7-2 and TRBJ2-2; 7 bases match TRBD2. Unmatched junction bases numbered 7, after V lost 0 bases and J lost 6 bases. Germline CDR1 reads SGHTA; CDR2 reads FQGNSA. This CDR3 contains 16 residues. The CDR3 DNA is TGTGCCAGCAGCTTAGCCCTAGCGGCCACATCCGGGGAGCTGTTTTTT. Protein: CASSLALAATSGELFF.

V gene TRBV7-2 combines with J gene TRBJ2-1; TRBD1 matches 7 bases. This CDR3 region has 13 residues. The V gene end was trimmed by 1 base and the J gene end by 9 bases; junction bases not matched to a gene: 3. Germline values: CDR1 SGHTA, CDR2 FQGNSA. CDR3 nucleotide sequence: TGTGCCAGCAGCTTAGGGACAGGCTTTGAGCAGTTCTTC. This translates into CASSLGTGFEQFF.

This clone has a single count. V and J are TRBV7-9 and TRBJ2-7; 11 bases agree with TRBD1. With 2 bases clipped from V and 9 bases from J, the junction kept 6 bases outside the gene matches. The CDR3 has 14 residues. Germline V gene sequence: CDR1 SEHNR, CDR2 FQNEAQ (reference sequence). Written as DNA, the CDR3 is TGTGCCAGCAGCTTACCGGGACAGGGGGTTAGGCAGTACTTC. This encodes CASSLPGQGVRQYF.

The chain couples TRBV19 to TRBJ2-7, with 7 bases aligning to TRBD1. Germline loops: CDR1 LNHDA, CDR2 SQIVND (reference sequence). The CDR3 runs 19 residues. The junction had 19 bases not matched to a gene; V was cut back by 3 bases and J by 2 bases. The CDR3 protein is CASSIGGPRLRQGTYEQYF. The CDR3 bases are TGTGCCAGTAGTATTGGGGGACCCCGATTAAGACAGGGTACCTACGAGCAGTACTTC.

This clone has a single count. J is TRBJ1-2 and V is TRBV14; 9 bases agree with TRBD1. The germline CDR1 and CDR2 sequences are SGHDN and FVKESK. Germline trimming cut 3 bases from V and 8 bases from J; bases unmatched to any gene: 7. The CDR3 length is 14 residues. In nucleotides, the CDR3 is TGTGCCAGCAGCCATCTCACTGGGACAGGGGGCTACACCTTC. It specifies CASSHLTGTGGYTF.